This entry is about one T cell receptor (beta chain). Its antigen is not known. V shed 4 bases and J 6 bases; nucleotides not matched to a gene: 8. Germline-derived CDR1 and CDR2 are PRHDT and FYEKMQ (reference sequence). The CDR3 contains 15 residues. The sample is drawn from a study of cytomegalovirus exposure and HLA in healthy donors. Points from the study as a whole: An analysis done earlier found most TCR beta V segments productive about 90% or about 30% of the time. Some V segments (TRBV6-2 and TRBV6-3 among them) were excluded as indistinguishable.

Primers included in the PCR were 60 Vbeta and 13 Jbeta primers. Clones were sequenced by immunoSEQ multiplex PCR, and TCRdb holds only the in-frame ones, with some missing. The sample carries 90,000 to 120,000 clones, roughly 82% recorded once. The sequencing input was PBMCs. This sequence was found in a man aged 25-45 years in good health and CMV-seropositive. The rearrangement uses TRBV13 and TRBJ2-3; TRBD1 aligns across 9 bases. The CDR3 DNA follows: TGTGCCAGCAGCTCTCCCCGGGACAGGGTGGATACGCAGTATTTT. It specifies CASSSPRDRVDTQYF.